These 9 T cell receptor beta chains were all obtained from the same sample, sequenced in a study of CD8 T cells in ankylosing spondylitis. TCRdb redid the calling of the 5' RACE reads with MiXCR, one entry per CDR3 protein. There are roughly 150,000 distinct CDR3 sequences in the sample; just under 7.5% occur only once, and 9.5% to 15% lies in the top ten. What was sequenced was blood, either unsorted or a sorted T cell fraction (not recorded which). The receptors come from a female donor with ankylosing spondylitis or in good health (not recorded which).

The V and J genes are TRBV5-1 and TRBJ1-1; maybe TRBD1 (6 bases). The V end was cut by 2 bases, the J end by 6 bases, with 17 bases between. This CDR3 is built from 15 residues. The V gene's germline CDR1 is SGHRS and CDR2 YFSETQ. In nucleotides, the CDR3 is TGCGCCAGCAGCTTATTCGGGGGCGGGGAGGCTGAAGCTTTCTTT. Its protein product is CASSLFGGGEAEAFF.

This clonotype has at least ten counts. For the CDR3, the DNA is TGTGCCAGCACCTTAAGGGTACAGGGAGGAAAAAGAGTGTTTTTT. Residues: CASTLRVQGGKRVFF. The chain uses TRBV27 and TRBJ1-4; a possible D gene is TRBD1 (6 bases). Germline CDR1 and CDR2: MNHEY and SMNVEV (reference sequence). Between the trimmed V and J ends, which lost 7 bases and 15 bases, there was a span of 27 bases. The CDR3 is 15 amino acids.

Points on this clonotype: A much larger clone differs from this one at a single base, so this may be a read error. This chain links TRBV4-3 with TRBJ2-7; D ambiguous. Germline lookup yields CDR1 LGHNA and CDR2 YSLEER. CDR3 size: 10 residues. The CDR3 is CTSSQGEQYF. For the CDR3, the DNA is TGCACCAGCAGCCAAGGCGAGCAGTACTTC.

This clonotype was observed at least ten times. The J gene is TRBJ2-2, the V gene TRBV4-1; 8 bases agree with TRBD1. The CDR3 contains 17 residues. V shed 4 bases, J shed 1 base, and the junction held 8 bases outside the gene matches. CDR1 and CDR2 (germline): MGHRA, YSYEKL. In DNA form, the CDR3 reads TGCGCCAGCAGCCCCAGACAGGGGACCTGGAACACCGGGGAGCTGTTTTTT. Translation gives CASSPRQGTWNTGELFF.

The CDR3 nucleotides read TGTGCCAGCACCCCGGGGGTCTCCTATAATTCACCCCTCCACTTT. As protein: CASTPGVSYNSPLHF. The V call is TRBV7-9, the J call TRBJ1-6, with D possibly TRBD1 on 5 matching bases. Germline CDR1 is SEHNR and CDR2 is FQNEAQ (reference sequence). This CDR3 is 15 amino acids long. Deletions cut 7 bases from V and 0 bases from J, with 10 bases between.

This clonotype was picked up many times. This rearrangement joins TRBV4-1 to TRBJ2-1; D remains ambiguous. The CDR3 runs 15 residues. The germline V gene encodes CDR1 MGHRA and CDR2 YSYEKL. The V gene lost 2 bases and the J gene lost 7 bases, with 15 bases spanning the gap. The DNA for the CDR3 is TGCGCCAGCAGCCAACCAGCGAGTCTAGATAATGAGCAGTTCTTC. Its protein product is CASSQPASLDNEQFF.

This clonotype was picked up many times. The chain couples TRBV6-2 or TRBV6-3 to TRBJ1-1; D call uncertain. The germline V gene encodes CDR1 MNHEY and CDR2 SVGEGT. The CDR3 runs 13 residues. V shed 5 bases and J shed 8 bases, with 15 bases lying between them. CDR3 residues: CASSPPPGREAFF. In DNA form, the CDR3 reads TGTGCCAGCAGTCCCCCCCCCGGGCGGGAAGCTTTCTTT.

The V and J genes are TRBV5-1 and TRBJ1-3, with D unclear. Trimming shortened V by 0 bases and J by 4 bases, and 11 bases separated the two germline ends. The germline V gene has CDR1 SGHRS and CDR2 YFSETQ. CDR3 length equals 15 residues. The CDR3: CASSLAAADGNTIYF. The CDR3 region has the DNA TGCGCCAGCAGCTTGGCCGCGGCAGACGGAAACACCATATATTTT.

This clonotype was recorded at least ten times. The V and J genes are TRBV5-1 and TRBJ1-1; D is unclear. CDR3 size: 11 residues. V lost 3 bases to trimming and J lost 11 bases, with 11 bases between them. Germline assignment: CDR1 SGHRS and CDR2 YFSETQ. The CDR3, as DNA: TGCGCCAGCAGCTCAGGAGACGGGGCTTTCTTT. This gives the protein CASSSGDGAFF.